These 12 T cell receptor beta chains share one sample of origin, sequenced in a study of control samples from healthy donors and cancer patients. Measured with immunoSEQ multiplex PCR; TCRdb has only the in-frame clones, and not every one. The table has about 130,000 clones, roughly 94% seen once. The sample comprised PBMCs. Source of these receptors: a man in his sixties with colorectal cancer.

The CDR3 DNA is TGTGCCAGCAGCTTTAGTCAGGTCGCCACCTACGAGCAGTACTTC. This sequence encodes CASSFSQVATYEQYF. The chain is built from TRBV11-2 and TRBJ2-7, with unresolved D. Germline V gene data show CDR1 as SGHAT and CDR2 as FQNNGV. This CDR3 is 15 amino acids long. The ends were cut back, 3 bases at V and 2 bases at J, with 14 bases in the middle.

V gene TRBV6-2 or TRBV6-3 combines with J gene TRBJ2-5; TRBD1 or TRBD2 may be the D gene (6 bases each). CDR1 and CDR2 from the germline V gene are MNHEY and SVGEGT. Trimming cost V 5 bases and J 5 bases, with 18 bases left between them. There are 15 residues in the CDR3. The DNA for the CDR3 is TGTGCCAGCAGTACCCCACAGGGTCGGGAGGAGACCCAGTACTTC. Protein product: CASSTPQGREETQYF.

The CDR3 protein is CASLTWGANEAFF. The CDR3 coding sequence is TGTGCCAGCCTCACTTGGGGGGCAAACGAAGCTTTCTTT. This sequence joins TRBV6-5 and TRBJ1-1, with a possible D match to TRBD1 (6 bases). Germline assignment: CDR1 MNHEY and CDR2 SVGAGI. The germline V and J ends were trimmed by 8 bases and 8 bases, with 18 bases remaining between them. CDR3 length: 13 residues.

This CDR3 reads CASSEAQGNSNQPQHF. CDR3 nucleotide sequence: TGTGCCAGCAGTGAAGCACAAGGGAATAGCAATCAGCCCCAGCATTTT. The chain is built from TRBV2 and TRBJ1-5, with unresolved D. The CDR3 has 16 residues. V lost 0 bases to trimming and J lost 0 bases, with 9 bases between them. Germline CDR1 is SNHLY and CDR2 is FYNNEI.

The chain has TRBV19 and TRBJ1-5, with 8 bases matching TRBD1. The V and J ends lost 6 bases and 2 bases, in that order; junction bases with no gene match: 15. This CDR3 spans 18 amino acids. In germline, CDR1 is LNHDA, CDR2 SQIVND (reference sequence). CDR3 in DNA: TGTGCCAGTAGGAGACAGGGGCCGGGGGAATGGGGCAATCAGCCCCAGCATTTT. The encoded protein is CASRRQGPGEWGNQPQHF.

V gene TRBV12-3 or TRBV12-4 combines with J gene TRBJ1-2; no clear D gene. V lost 2 bases to trimming and J lost 7 bases, with 8 bases between them. The CDR3 totals 12 residues. The CDR3 coding sequence is TGTGCCAGCAGTTTACAGGAGGGTGGCTACACCTTC. Translation gives CASSLQEGGYTF.

The chain joins TRBV10-3 to TRBJ2-6, with 7 bases lining up with TRBD2. The germline V gene has CDR1 ENHRY and CDR2 SYGVKD. J was trimmed by 1 base and V by 6 bases; bases with no gene match: 3. This CDR3 region has 15 residues. CDR3 bases: TGTGCCATCAGCCCGGGGGGATCTGGGGCCAACGTCCTGACTTTC. This sequence encodes CAISPGGSGANVLTF.

The V and J genes are TRBV27 and TRBJ1-6, with 8 bases matching TRBD1. This CDR3 region has 14 residues. Germline-derived CDR1 and CDR2 are MNHEY and SMNVEV (reference sequence). Trimming removed 3 bases from V and 8 bases from J; junction bases left unmatched: 3. DNA of the CDR3: TGTGCCAGCAGTTTCGGGACAGGAGATTCACCCCTCCACTTT. Translation gives CASSFGTGDSPLHF.

The chain carries TRBV3-1 (or the pseudogene TRBV3-2) and TRBJ1-2; D gene ambiguous. Between the trimmed V and J ends, which lost 6 bases and 3 bases, there was a span of 17 bases. This CDR3 has 15 amino acids. The germline V gene has CDR1 LGHDT and CDR2 YNNKEL (reference sequence). The CDR3 sequence is CASSVAERWDYGYTF. The CDR3 DNA follows: TGTGCCAGCAGTGTGGCTGAGCGATGGGACTATGGCTACACCTTC.

The J gene is TRBJ1-1, the V gene TRBV25-1; D possibly corresponds to TRBD1 (5 bases). Germline CDR1 reads MGHDK; CDR2 reads SYGVNS. The CDR3 loop spans 14 amino acids. Trimming shortened V by 7 bases and J by 0 bases, and 12 bases separated the two germline ends. The CDR3 loop reads CASTGMGLNTEAFF. The CDR3 DNA reads TGTGCCAGCACCGGAATGGGACTGAACACTGAAGCTTTCTTT.

The gene calls are TRBV5-6 and TRBJ2-1; 9 bases are a match to TRBD2. Germline-derived CDR1 and CDR2 are SGHDT and YYEEEE. The CDR3 contains 16 residues. The junction had 5 bases not matched to a gene; V was cut back by 2 bases and J by 2 bases. The CDR3 loop is CASSFASGAPYNEQFF. CDR3 coding DNA: TGTGCCAGCAGCTTTGCTAGCGGGGCCCCCTACAATGAGCAGTTCTTC.

The chain joins TRBV19 to TRBJ1-1; D uncertain. Trimming left V 7 bases short and J 3 bases short, with 15 bases between. The CDR3 covers 14 residues. CDR1 and CDR2 (germline): LNHDA, SQIVND (reference sequence). The CDR3 DNA sequence: TGTGCCAGTACCCCGGTCCCTGGGGACACTGAAGCTTTCTTT. As protein: CASTPVPGDTEAFF.